This T cell receptor beta chain was profiled in a study of blood T cell repertoires in COVID-19. Study-level information: There were acute and convalescent COVID-19 samples, and they came from the United States, Italy and Spain. T cells, B-cell-depleted T cells, or PBMCs provided the cDNA or gDNA that served as material.

In the authors' methods: Reference gene primer amplification yielded estimated nucleated cell counts. Profiling relied on immunoSEQ multiplex PCR, and the TCRdb table lists in-frame clones only, not all of them. The DNA gave D and trimming, while V, J and clone size come from that table. The data show 42,000 or so clones, around nine tenths seen once. This CDR3 is 16 amino acids long. Germline CDR1 reads SNHLY; CDR2 reads FYNNEI. Trimming took 2 bases from V and 9 from J; bases not matched to a gene: 10. The sequence came from a human donor in a cohort sampled during active COVID-19. Source material: peripheral blood. The rearrangement links TRBV2 to TRBJ2-1, with 10 bases matching TRBD1. CDR3 sequence reads: CASSENRGQGLSEQFF. The CDR3 DNA sequence: TGTGCCAGCAGTGAAAATAGGGGACAGGGGTTAAGTGAGCAGTTCTTC.